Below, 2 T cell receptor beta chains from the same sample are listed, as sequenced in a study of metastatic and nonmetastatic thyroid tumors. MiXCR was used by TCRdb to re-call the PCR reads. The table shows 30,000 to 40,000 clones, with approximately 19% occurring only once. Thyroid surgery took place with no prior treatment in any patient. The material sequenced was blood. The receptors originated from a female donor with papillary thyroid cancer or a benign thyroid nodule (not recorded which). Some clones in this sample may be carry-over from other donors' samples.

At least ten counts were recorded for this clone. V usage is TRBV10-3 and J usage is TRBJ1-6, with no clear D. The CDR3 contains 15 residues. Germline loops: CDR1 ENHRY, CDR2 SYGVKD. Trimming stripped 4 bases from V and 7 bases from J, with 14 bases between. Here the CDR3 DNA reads TGTGCCATCAGTGCATCGGCGCCTCCCAATTCACCCCTCCACTTT. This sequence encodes CAISASAPPNSPLHF.

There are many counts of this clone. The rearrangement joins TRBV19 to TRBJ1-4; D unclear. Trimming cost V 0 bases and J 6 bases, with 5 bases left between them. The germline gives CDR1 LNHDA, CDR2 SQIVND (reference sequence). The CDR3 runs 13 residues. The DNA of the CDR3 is TGTGCCAGTAGTATAGATTCAGATGAAAAACTGTTTTTT. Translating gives CASSIDSDEKLFF.